This passage covers 5 T cell receptor beta chains from one sample sequenced in a study of shared clonotypes between healthy human individuals. Assay used: immunoSEQ multiplex PCR; TCRdb lists only in-frame clones, some missing. The profile covers approximately 330,000 clones, with 73% appearing a single time and 10% taken by the ten largest. Source material: memory CD4+ T cells sorted from blood. Sample subset: CD45RA-negative fraction. These receptors were collected from a young man in good health.

The genes are TRBV7-8 and TRBJ2-7; 8 bases match TRBD1. Germline V gene data show CDR1 as SGHVS and CDR2 as FQNEAQ. The CDR3 length is 15 residues. Trimming took 1 base from V and 9 from J; bases not matched to a gene: 11. The CDR3 nucleotides are TGTGCCAGCAGCTTAGGGGGGACAGGCCAGCCAGGGCAGTACTTC. Encoded protein: CASSLGGTGQPGQYF.

This clone was counted between two and nine times. This chain uses TRBV6-5 with TRBJ2-7; D is unclear. Trimming stripped 0 bases from V and 6 bases from J, with 12 bases between. The CDR3 loop spans 14 amino acids. Germline V gene lookup returns CDR1 MNHEY and CDR2 SVGAGI. The CDR3 nucleotides are TGTGCCAGCAGTTACTCGACCGGCCCTTCCGAGCAGTACTTC. It encodes CASSYSTGPSEQYF.

The genes are TRBV19 and TRBJ2-7; no clear D. The germline V gene encodes CDR1 LNHDA and CDR2 SQIVND (reference sequence). Trimming took off 2 bases at V and 2 bases at J, with 10 bases between the two ends. The CDR3 length is 14 residues. CDR3 protein: CASSIFRGTYEQYF. The CDR3, as DNA: TGTGCCAGTAGTATATTCCGAGGCACCTACGAGCAGTACTTC.

The chain couples TRBV5-1 to TRBJ2-7; weak D call: TRBD2 (5 bases). With 4 bases removed from V and 3 bases from J, the gap between germline ends came to 14 bases. The CDR3 is 14 amino acids. Per the germline V gene, CDR1 is SGHRS and CDR2 is YFSETQ. The CDR3 is CASSPYKRHYEQYF. In nucleotides, the CDR3 is TGCGCCAGCAGCCCCTACAAGCGGCACTACGAGCAGTACTTC.

The chain employs TRBV28 and TRBJ1-5; possibly TRBD1 for D (5 bases). The CDR3 has 15 residues. CDR1 and CDR2 (germline): MDHEN, SYDVKM. Trimming pared 5 bases from V and 7 bases from J, leaving 18 bases between. CDR3 region: CASSPSGGRGQPQHF. The CDR3 nucleotides are TGTGCCAGCAGTCCCTCGGGGGGTCGCGGACAGCCCCAGCATTTT.